One and the same sample provided the 7 T cell receptor beta chains below, sequenced in a study of blood T cell repertoires in COVID-19 (dated by TCRdb to about 2020). The library relied on the immunoSEQ multiplex PCR assay. TCRdb provides this immuneACCESS table in a form limited to in-frame rearrangements. Some clones are lacking; in checked studies, under half of them reflect an unresolved V gene, and why the rest are absent is not known. This sample gives about 180,000 clones in total; about 86% of them show up just once. Jointly, the top ten make up over 7% of the sample. The sequenced sample was peripheral blood. The receptors come from a man aged 50 to 59 with active or convalescent COVID-19.

The genes are TRBV4-1 and TRBJ1-5; TRBD1 matches at 8 bases. J was trimmed by 2 bases and V by 3 bases; bases with no gene match: 12. The germline CDR1 and CDR2 sequences are MGHRA and YSYEKL. The CDR3 consists of 18 residues. CDR3 sequence (DNA): TGCGCCAGCAGCCATCCCCCCGACCAGGGGGCTCGCAATCAGCCCCAGCATTTT. Amino acids: CASSHPPDQGARNQPQHF.

This clone was seen just once. This chain joins TRBV7-2 and TRBJ1-2; no reliable D call. CDR3 length equals 14 residues. The germline CDR1 and CDR2 sequences are SGHTA and FQGNSA. Between the trimmed V and J ends, which lost 3 bases and 8 bases, there was a span of 16 bases. CDR3 sequence: CASSFSTAADGYTF. For the CDR3, the DNA is TGTGCCAGCAGCTTCTCGACGGCAGCGGACGGCTACACCTTC.

J is TRBJ1-1 and V is TRBV28, with D tentatively TRBD1 (5 bases). Germline CDR1 reads MDHEN; CDR2 reads SYDVKM. CDR3 length equals 13 residues. Trimming cost V 4 bases and J 10 bases, with 16 bases left between them. CDR3 region: CASSSPGGEVAFF. The CDR3 DNA follows: TGTGCCAGCAGTTCCCCGGGGGGAGAGGTAGCTTTCTTT.

The genes are TRBV5-1 and TRBJ2-2, with 7 bases that match TRBD1. Germline assignment: CDR1 SGHRS and CDR2 YFSETQ. J gave up 7 bases and V 2 bases, and 5 bases lay outside the gene matches. This CDR3 has 14 amino acids. The CDR3 DNA reads as TGCGCCAGCAGCTTTGGACAGGACAACGGGGAGCTGTTTTTT. It codes for CASSFGQDNGELFF.

The CDR3 protein is CASSLPGQSYEQYF. As DNA, the CDR3 is TGTGCCAGCAGTTTACCGGGACAGTCCTACGAGCAGTACTTC. The genes are TRBV27 and TRBJ2-7, with 7 bases aligning to TRBD1. Per germline, CDR1 MNHEY and CDR2 SMNVEV (reference sequence). The CDR3 loop spans 14 amino acids. The V and J ends lost 2 bases and 1 base, in that order; junction bases with no gene match: 2.

The chain combines TRBV19 with TRBJ1-5, with no clear D. This CDR3 comprises 12 residues. The germline V and J ends were trimmed by 5 bases and 4 bases, with 6 bases remaining between them. Per the germline V gene, CDR1 is LNHDA and CDR2 is SQIVND (reference sequence). CDR3 protein: CASSSLNQPQHF. The CDR3 bases are TGTGCCAGTAGTTCGTTGAATCAGCCCCAGCATTTT. The full variable domain, with the rest looked up from reference TRBV19 and TRBJ1-5, is DGGITQSPKYLFRKEGQNVTLSCEQNLNHDAMYWYRQDPGQGLRLIYYSQIVNDFQKGDIAEGYSVSREKKESFPLTVTSAQKNPTAFYLCASSSLNQPQHFGDGTRLSIL.

This clone was seen a single time. This chain connects TRBV14 to TRBJ2-5, with TRBD2 identical over 7 bases. V lost 8 bases, J lost 5 bases, and 5 bases stayed unmatched. Germline CDR1 reads SGHDN; CDR2 reads FVKESK. This CDR3 is built from 12 residues. The CDR3 sequence: CASGEGVETQYF. The CDR3 DNA reads TGTGCCAGCGGGGAGGGAGTGGAGACCCAGTACTTC.